Below are 15 T cell receptor beta chains sequenced from a single sample in a study of regulatory T cells in long-lasting Graves disease. CDR3 regions were amplified by Arm-PCR using iRepertoire HTBI primers to build TCR beta libraries. TCRdb recomputed calls from the multiplex PCR reads with MiXCR, one row per CDR3 protein. This table holds about 500,000 distinct CDR3 sequences, 15% to 20% found once. Regarding time point: newly diagnosed GD, antithyroid drugs for less than 3 months. With RNA extracted from PBMCs as input, the TCR library was made. This sample was also put to use in a study of T cells in Graves' hyperthyroidism and ophthalmopathy.

The sample in question was peripheral blood mononuclear cells (PBMCs), obtained at new diagnosis, from a patient treated with antithyroid drugs. Receptors originate from a man aged 40-49 years with Graves disease.

This clonotype appeared many times. This rearrangement joins TRBV5-1 to TRBJ2-7; no definite D call. Trimming removed 0 bases from V and 3 bases from J, with 10 bases in between. The CDR3 runs 14 residues. Germline V CDR1 and CDR2: SGHRS, YFSETQ. DNA of the CDR3: TGCGCCAGCAGCTTGGGGAAGTGGGGCTACGAGCAGTACTTC. This codes for CASSLGKWGYEQYF.

This clonotype was seen ten or more times. The V gene is TRBV20-1, the J gene TRBJ2-3, with D unresolved. The V end was cut by 4 bases, the J end by 2 bases, with 19 bases between. This CDR3 is 16 amino acids long. Germline V gene sequence: CDR1 DFQATT, CDR2 SNEGSKA (reference sequence). CDR3 DNA: TGCAGTGCTACCCAGATAGTGGCTACGATCACAGATACGCAGTATTTT. It codes for CSATQIVATITDTQYF.

This clonotype was detected ten times or more. The chain is built from TRBV10-2 and TRBJ1-1; TRBD1 might be the D (5 bases). V lost 3 bases to trimming and J lost 2 bases, with 10 bases between them. CDR1 is WSHSY and CDR2 is SAAADI in the germline V gene. The CDR3 is made up of 14 amino acids. The CDR3 loop reads CASSEQAVNTEAFF. In nucleotides, the CDR3 is TGCGCCAGCAGTGAACAGGCGGTAAACACTGAAGCTTTCTTT.

This clonotype has a count of ten or more. V is TRBV6-1 and J is TRBJ1-1; D is ambiguous. V shed 7 bases and J shed 2 bases, with 20 bases lying between them. The germline V gene encodes CDR1 MNHNS and CDR2 SASEGT. This CDR3 comprises 16 residues. The CDR3 DNA reads as TGTGCCAGCACCCTGGACCCCCGGATTCGTAACACTGAAGCTTTCTTT. It encodes CASTLDPRIRNTEAFF.

The DNA for the CDR3 is TGTGCCAGCAGCAAACGGACAGGGTCGGCGAACACTGAAGCTTTCTTT. Its protein is CASSKRTGSANTEAFF. The genes are TRBV7-2 and TRBJ1-1; 8 bases match TRBD1. V gave up 5 bases and J gave up 1 base; unmatched junction bases: 9. The CDR3 length is 16 residues. CDR1 SGHTA and CDR2 FQGNSA come from the germline V gene.

This clonotype was found many times. The chain couples TRBV12-3 or TRBV12-4 to TRBJ1-1; tentatively, D is TRBD1 (5 bases). V was clipped by 5 bases and J by 7 bases, with 14 bases between them. The CDR3 spans 13 residues. DNA for the CDR3: TGTGCCAGCAGTCAGGACGGGGCCGGTGAAGCTTTCTTT. It yields the protein CASSQDGAGEAFF.

This chain joins TRBV28 and TRBJ2-7; the match to TRBD2 covers 9 bases. Germline CDR1 reads MDHEN; CDR2 reads SYDVKM. The CDR3 loop spans 16 amino acids. Germline trimming cut 5 bases from V and 2 bases from J; bases unmatched to any gene: 10. The CDR3 loop reads CASSPHLGGRAYEQYF. In DNA, the CDR3 is TGTGCCAGCAGTCCCCATTTGGGCGGGAGGGCCTACGAGCAGTACTTC.

This chain joins TRBV3-1 and TRBJ2-5; possible D gene TRBD2, 6 bases. V was clipped by 4 bases and J by 3 bases, with 6 bases between them. Germline lookup yields CDR1 LGHDT and CDR2 YNNKEL (reference sequence). The CDR3 consists of 12 residues. CDR3 bases: TGTGCCAGCAGCCGACTAGAAGAGACCCAGTACTTC. Encoded protein: CASSRLEETQYF.

The V call is TRBV7-9, the J call TRBJ2-2; TRBD1 matches 8 bases. There are 16 residues in the CDR3. The germline gives CDR1 SEHNR, CDR2 FQNEAQ (reference sequence). Trimming cost V 8 bases and J 0 bases; bases outside gene matches: 8. This CDR3 reads CASPRLTGANTGELFF. The CDR3 region has the DNA TGTGCCAGCCCGCGATTGACAGGGGCGAACACCGGGGAGCTGTTTTTT.

This clonotype showed up just a few times. The chain joins TRBV19 to TRBJ2-1; 10 bases align to TRBD1. Unmatched junction bases numbered 9, after V lost 6 bases and J lost 7 bases. The CDR3 totals 15 residues. Per germline, CDR1 LNHDA and CDR2 SQIVND (reference sequence). CDR3 DNA: TGTGCCAGTAGCTCAATCGCGGGACAGGGGAATGAGCAGTTCTTC. It is translated as CASSSIAGQGNEQFF.

Only a few counts were recorded for this clonotype. The V call is TRBV6-1, the J call TRBJ1-5; D is undetermined. Trimming took 5 bases from V and 9 from J, leaving 14 bases between them. CDR1 MNHNS and CDR2 SASEGT come from the germline V gene. The CDR3 contains 13 residues. CDR3 loop: CASSTTVAGPQHF. The CDR3 nucleotides read TGTGCCAGCAGTACTACCGTGGCCGGGCCCCAGCATTTT.

This clonotype was detected ten times or more. The junction differs from germline at one of its ends, possibly a read error. The chain has TRBV2 and TRBJ2-1; perhaps TRBD2 as D (5 bases). This CDR3 is built from 15 residues. Germline CDR1 reads SNHLY; CDR2 reads FYNNEI. The CDR3 spells CARSAGRSSYNEQFF. In nucleotides, the CDR3 is TGTGCCAGGAGTGCGGGCAGGAGCTCCTACAATGAGCAGTTCTTC.

At least ten counts were recorded for this clonotype. The chain carries TRBV5-1 and TRBJ2-7; TRBD2 matches at 12 bases. The CDR3 contains 17 residues. The germline gives CDR1 SGHRS, CDR2 YFSETQ. The V gene end was trimmed by 4 bases and the J gene end by 3 bases; junction bases not matched to a gene: 11. CDR3 DNA: TGCGCCAGCAGCATTACCCGTCCGGGACTAGCGGGCTACGAGCAGTACTTC. This sequence encodes CASSITRPGLAGYEQYF.

Details on this clonotype: Mismatch with germline at one junction end may stem from a read error. The V gene is TRBV6-5, the J gene TRBJ2-7; D call uncertain. The CDR3 is 13 residues long. Germline V gene lookup returns CDR1 MNHEY and CDR2 SVGAGI. In DNA, the CDR3 is TGTACCAGCAGTTACTCGGGCTCCTACGAGCAGTACTTC. This codes for CTSSYSGSYEQYF.

This clonotype was counted a few times. The chain links TRBV7-8 to TRBJ2-7; 7 bases map to TRBD2. J was trimmed by 5 bases and V by 8 bases; bases with no gene match: 15. The CDR3 covers 15 residues. Germline V lookup: CDR1 SGHVS, CDR2 FQNEAQ. In nucleotides, the CDR3 is TGTGCCAGCTTCTTAATGCCCGGGACTATCCACGAGCAGTACTTC. This codes for CASFLMPGTIHEQYF.